The 9 T cell receptor beta chains given below trace back to one sample, sequenced in a study of blood T cell repertoires in COVID-19. TCRdb's table, derived via immunoSEQ multiplex PCR, lists solely in-frame clones and lacks some. The sample holds 150,000 or so clones, approximately 90% seen once. Sequencing was carried out using PBMCs or T cells enriched from blood (not recorded which). The source of these receptors is a man aged 45-60 years who had recovered from COVID-19.

The chain is built from TRBV24-1 and TRBJ1-4; D gene uncertain. Germline V gene lookup returns CDR1 KGHDR and CDR2 SFDVKD. V was trimmed by 0 bases and J by 8 bases, leaving 15 bases between them. This CDR3 contains 16 residues. The CDR3 DNA is TGTGCCACCAGTGATTTGCTGGGAGGGAGAGGAGAAAAACTGTTTTTT. Residues: CATSDLLGGRGEKLFF.

CDR3 in DNA: TGTGCCAGCAGTGCGTACGGGACAGCTAAAACCCATGAGCAGTTCTTC. Protein product: CASSAYGTAKTHEQFF. The chain links TRBV28 to TRBJ2-1, with 7 bases fitting TRBD1. The V gene's germline CDR1 is MDHEN and CDR2 SYDVKM. The CDR3 is 16 residues long. V trimming: 5 bases; J trimming: 8 bases; junction bases outside the gene matches: 15.

The CDR3 coding sequence is TGTGCCTGGAGTCTGTGGGGGCCCGGGGAGCTGTTTTTT. This sequence encodes CAWSLWGPGELFF. The chain employs TRBV30 and TRBJ2-2; perhaps TRBD1 as D (6 bases). The CDR3 runs 13 residues. CDR1 is GTSNPN, CDR2 SVGIG, per germline (reference sequence). V dropped 2 bases and J dropped 6 bases, with 10 bases sitting between them.

The gene calls are TRBV12-1 and TRBJ2-6; TRBD2 reflects the table's D call only, with no check against the DNA. TRBV12-1 is a pseudogene locus. The CDR3 runs to 17 residues. The CDR3 bases are TGTGCCAGCAGCTCCTGGAGCCACTACTCTGGGGCCAACGTCCTGACTTTC. Translating it yields CASSSWSHYSGANVLTF.

This chain's CDR3 is CAWSSTGLEPQHF. DNA of the CDR3: TGTGCCTGGAGTTCGACCGGACTAGAGCCCCAGCATTTT. The genes are TRBV30 and TRBJ1-5; D call uncertain. The CDR3 extends over 13 amino acids. V lost 2 bases and J 8 bases, leaving 13 bases between the germline ends. Per the germline V gene, CDR1 is GTSNPN and CDR2 is SVGIG (reference sequence).

V is TRBV15 and J is TRBJ1-1; D is possibly TRBD1 (5 bases). Germline V CDR1 and CDR2: LNHNV, YYDKDF (reference sequence). The CDR3 contains 14 residues. The V and J ends lost 1 base and 1 base respectively, with 7 bases between them. The CDR3 DNA sequence: TGTGCCACCAGCAGAGTCGGGGGGAACACTGAAGCTTTCTTT. Its protein is CATSRVGGNTEAFF. Using reference TRBV15 and TRBJ1-1 for the parts outside the CDR3, the full variable domain is DAMVIQNPRYQVTQFGKPVTLSCSQTLNHNVMYWYQQKSSQAPKLLFHYYDKDFNNEADTPDNFQSRRPNTSFCFLDIRSPGLGDTAMYLCATSRVGGNTEAFFGQGTRLTVV.

The chain employs TRBV6-4 and TRBJ1-2; 7 bases are shared with TRBD1. The ends lost 6 bases at V and 7 bases at J; junction bases unmatched: 17. The CDR3 contains 16 residues. CDR1 is MRHNA, CDR2 SNTAGT, per germline. CDR3 amino acids: CASSRLRAAHRGGYTF. CDR3 DNA: TGTGCCAGCAGCCGACTCCGCGCAGCCCACAGGGGTGGCTACACCTTC.

The chain joins TRBV3-1 (or the pseudogene TRBV3-2) to TRBJ2-6, with D possibly matching TRBD1 (5 bases). Germline V lookup: CDR1 LGHDT, CDR2 YNNKEL (reference sequence). This CDR3 spans 19 amino acids. Trimming removed 0 bases at V and 3 bases at J, with 18 bases between. This CDR3 reads CASSQDPPGSVFGANVLTF. As DNA, the CDR3 is TGTGCCAGCAGCCAAGACCCTCCAGGGTCGGTGTTTGGGGCCAACGTCCTGACTTTC.

CDR3 sequence (DNA): TGCGCCAGCAGCTTGGCCTCGGGGTACGAGACCCAGTACTTC. Translating gives CASSLASGYETQYF. The V gene is TRBV5-1, the J gene TRBJ2-5; possible D gene TRBD2, 5 bases. Germline loops: CDR1 SGHRS, CDR2 YFSETQ. The CDR3 extends over 14 amino acids. Trimming took 0 bases from V and 5 from J, leaving 11 bases between them.